These 24 T cell receptor beta chains came from one sample sequenced in a study of shared clonotypes between healthy human individuals. This table comes from immunoSEQ multiplex PCR, and its TCRdb copy is limited to in-frame clones, with some not included. The sample consists of some 1.5 million clones, over 95% of them appearing once. Sample: naive CD4+ T cells sorted from blood. The subset is: CD45RA+ positively selected. These TCRs come from a man aged 25 to 40 in good health.

The rearrangement uses TRBV28 and TRBJ2-7, with no clear D. CDR3 length: 15 residues. The V end lost 5 bases, the J end lost 1 base, and 15 bases lay between the germline ends. From germline, CDR1 is MDHEN and CDR2 SYDVKM. The CDR3 DNA is TGTGCCAGCAGTCGGACGGTCCCCATTTCCTACGAGCAGTACTTC. Protein sequence: CASSRTVPISYEQYF.

This chain uses TRBV11-2 with TRBJ1-1; no definite D call. V was clipped by 3 bases and J by 1 base, with 6 bases between them. CDR3 length: 13 amino acids. Germline V gives CDR1 SGHAT, CDR2 FQNNGV. This CDR3 reads CASSFIGNTEAFF. CDR3 in DNA: TGTGCCAGCAGCTTTATAGGGAACACTGAAGCTTTCTTT. The variable domain in full, with the rest retrieved from reference TRBV11-2 and TRBJ1-1, is EAGVAQSPRYKIIEKRQSVAFWCNPISGHATLYWYQQILGQGPKLLIQFQNNGVVDDSQLPKDRFSAERLKGVDSTLKIQPAKLEDSAVYLCASSFIGNTEAFFGQGTRLTVV.

The V and J genes are TRBV5-1 and TRBJ2-4; D gene uncertain. Germline-derived CDR1 and CDR2 are SGHRS and YFSETQ. The CDR3 is made up of 14 amino acids. The ends were cut back, 0 bases at V and 9 bases at J, with 13 bases in the middle. The CDR3 DNA follows: TGCGCCAGCAGCTTGGTGGTAGGCCAAGCCATTCAGTACTTC. Its translation is CASSLVVGQAIQYF.

This chain connects TRBV6-5 to TRBJ2-1, with 8 bases fitting TRBD1. The CDR3 spans 15 residues. Germline lookup yields CDR1 MNHEY and CDR2 SVGAGI. V lost 6 bases, J lost 0 bases, and 4 bases stayed unmatched. DNA of the CDR3: TGTGCCAGCAGGACAGGGGTCTTCTCCTACAATGAGCAGTTCTTC. Amino acid sequence: CASRTGVFSYNEQFF.

V gene TRBV28 combines with J gene TRBJ2-3; 7 bases are a match to TRBD2. From germline, CDR1 is MDHEN and CDR2 SYDVKM. Germline trimming cut 5 bases from V and 3 bases from J; bases unmatched to any gene: 11. CDR3 length equals 16 residues. DNA for the CDR3: TGTGCCAGCAGTGACCCGGGGAGGGGCGGTACAGATACGCAGTATTTT. Amino acid sequence: CASSDPGRGGTDTQYF. Looking up the rest from reference TRBV28 and TRBJ2-3 gives the full variable domain: DVKVTQSSRYLVKRTGEKVFLECVQDMDHENMFWYRQDPGLGLRLIYFSYDVKMKEKGDIPEGYSVSREKKERFSLILESASTNQTSMYLCASSDPGRGGTDTQYFGPGTRLTVL.

The chain recombines TRBV5-4 with TRBJ2-3; tentatively, D is TRBD2 (5 bases). Germline V lookup: CDR1 SGHNT, CDR2 YYREEE (reference sequence). The CDR3 consists of 14 residues. Trimming pared 3 bases from V and 4 bases from J, leaving 12 bases between. This CDR3 is CASSSPGKSDTQYF. The DNA of the CDR3 is TGTGCCAGCAGCTCTCCCGGGAAATCAGATACGCAGTATTTT.

Comments on this clone: No DNA is shown, since the ends of the CDR3 on it are uncertain; the CDR3 is the one TCRdb lists. The genes are TRBV6-1 and TRBJ1-2. CDR1 MNHNS and CDR2 SASEGT come from the germline V gene. With termini counted, the CDR3 has 13 amino acids. CDR3 region: CASSEVGVGAHTF.

The CDR3 sequence: CASSLESGSFTF. In DNA, the CDR3 is TGTGCCAGCAGTTTAGAGTCTGGGAGTTTCACCTTC. The chain is built from TRBV28 and TRBJ1-2; no clear D gene. V was shortened by 2 bases and J by 13 bases, with 14 bases between the two germline ends. The CDR3 is made up of 12 amino acids. CDR1 is MDHEN and CDR2 is SYDVKM in the germline V gene.

CDR3 DNA sequence: TGTGCCAGCAGCTTAGCAGGGGACCACGAGCAGTACTTC. Translated: CASSLAGDHEQYF. The V gene is TRBV11-1, the J gene TRBJ2-7; D may match TRBD1 or TRBD2 (5 bases each). CDR1 is SGHAT and CDR2 is FQDESV in the germline V gene (reference sequence). Trimming removed 0 bases at V and 5 bases at J, with 8 bases between. The CDR3 loop spans 13 amino acids.

The rearrangement uses TRBV7-9 and TRBJ2-5; maybe TRBD2 (6 bases). The germline V gene encodes CDR1 SEHNR and CDR2 FQNEAQ (reference sequence). The CDR3 totals 15 residues. With 3 bases removed from V and 5 bases from J, the gap between germline ends came to 16 bases. The CDR3 here is CASSFWTTGGETQYF. The CDR3 DNA reads as TGTGCCAGCAGCTTTTGGACAACTGGGGGGGAGACCCAGTACTTC.

The rearrangement links TRBV28 to TRBJ1-5; a possible D gene is TRBD1 (5 bases). From germline, CDR1 is MDHEN and CDR2 SYDVKM. The CDR3 extends over 11 amino acids. V shed 7 bases and J shed 7 bases, with 8 bases lying between them. The CDR3, as DNA: TGTGCCAGCACCGGGGGGCAGCCCCAGCATTTT. Encoded protein: CASTGGQPQHF.

This clone was recorded once. V gene TRBV14 combines with J gene TRBJ2-5; 9 positions match TRBD2. Germline V gene data show CDR1 as SGHDN and CDR2 as FVKESK. The CDR3 has 18 amino acids. V trimming: 1 base; J trimming: 7 bases; junction bases outside the gene matches: 16. CDR3 DNA: TGTGCCAGCAGCCAAGCTCCAGGACTAGCGTACCCCCACCGGACCCAGTACTTC. This encodes CASSQAPGLAYPHRTQYF.

Worth noting for this clone: This CDR3 is also generated by other DNA sequences in the sample. The chain is built from TRBV5-1 and TRBJ2-1; maybe TRBD2 (5 bases). With 4 bases removed from V and 4 bases from J, the gap between germline ends came to 9 bases. Germline values: CDR1 SGHRS, CDR2 YFSETQ. This CDR3 spans 13 amino acids. The CDR3 coding sequence is TGCGCCAGCAGCAAGGACTCTTACAATGAGCAGTTCTTC. Its translation: CASSKDSYNEQFF.

The chain has TRBV19 and TRBJ1-5; D not certain. Germline lookup yields CDR1 LNHDA and CDR2 SQIVND (reference sequence). CDR3 length: 15 residues. Trimming left V 4 bases short and J 0 bases short, with 10 bases between. In nucleotides, the CDR3 is TGTGCCAGTAGTAGGGCCTGGAATAGCAATCAGCCCCAGCATTTT. Protein: CASSRAWNSNQPQHF.

V gene TRBV11-2 combines with J gene TRBJ2-1; perhaps TRBD1 as D (6 bases). With 4 bases removed from V and 4 bases from J, the gap between germline ends came to 17 bases. Looked up from germline, CDR1 is SGHAT and CDR2 is FQNNGV. The CDR3 runs to 16 residues. This CDR3 reads CASSSPRGIGYNEQFF. In DNA form, the CDR3 reads TGTGCCAGCAGCTCCCCCAGGGGAATAGGGTACAATGAGCAGTTCTTC.

The genes are TRBV5-1 and TRBJ2-1; D is ambiguous. The CDR3 covers 14 residues. The V end was cut by 3 bases, the J end by 8 bases, with 15 bases between. From germline, CDR1 is SGHRS and CDR2 YFSETQ. The CDR3 loop reads CASSSSPPLDEQFF. CDR3 nucleotides: TGCGCCAGCAGCTCTTCCCCCCCGTTGGATGAGCAGTTCTTC.

The V and J genes are TRBV19 and TRBJ2-1; no reliable D call. In germline, CDR1 is LNHDA, CDR2 SQIVND (reference sequence). The CDR3 loop spans 11 amino acids. Trimming left V 3 bases short and J 6 bases short, with 3 bases between. CDR3 loop: CASSMLNEQFF. The CDR3 nucleotides read TGTGCCAGTAGTATGCTCAATGAGCAGTTCTTC.

This chain links TRBV5-1 with TRBJ2-1; 8 bases map to TRBD2. V lost 4 bases and J lost 4; bases outside the gene matches: 10. CDR1 is SGHRS and CDR2 is YFSETQ in the germline V gene. This CDR3 is 16 amino acids long. The CDR3 bases are TGCGCCAGCAGCCCGGCCGGGACTAGAGGTTACAATGAGCAGTTCTTC. It is translated as CASSPAGTRGYNEQFF.

The chain links TRBV18 to TRBJ2-6, with D perhaps matching TRBD2 (6 bases). The CDR3 runs 17 residues. Trimming shortened V by 1 base and J by 2 bases, and 12 bases separated the two germline ends. Germline values: CDR1 KGHSH, CDR2 LQKENI. In DNA, the CDR3 is TGTGCCAGCTCACCACTAGCGGAGGGGCCTGGGGCCAACGTCCTGACTTTC. Translated, it gives CASSPLAEGPGANVLTF.

A note on this clone: Other DNA sequences in the sample encode the same CDR3. The genes are TRBV10-3 and TRBJ1-3, with TRBD1 as a possible D gene (5 bases). V was shortened by 4 bases and J by 4 bases, with 8 bases between the two germline ends. The CDR3 totals 13 residues. The germline V gene encodes CDR1 ENHRY and CDR2 SYGVKD. The CDR3 here is CAISGGSGNTIYF. The DNA for the CDR3 is TGTGCCATCAGTGGGGGGTCCGGAAACACCATATATTTT.

This chain links TRBV7-2 with TRBJ1-3; weak D call: TRBD1 (6 bases). V gave up 5 bases and J gave up 4 bases, with 15 bases separating them. CDR3 length equals 15 residues. Germline V gene sequence: CDR1 SGHTA, CDR2 FQGNSA. The CDR3 DNA follows: TGTGCCAGCAGCCCCAGCAGGGGAGGGGGAAACACCATATATTTT. This translates into CASSPSRGGGNTIYF.

This sequence joins TRBV29-1 and TRBJ1-1; 7 nucleotides match TRBD1. Per germline, CDR1 SQVTM and CDR2 ANQGSEA. This CDR3 spans 14 amino acids. The V gene end was trimmed by 4 bases and the J gene end by 6 bases; junction bases not matched to a gene: 11. CDR3: CSVGRTGSWAEAFF. CDR3 sequence (DNA): TGCAGCGTTGGCCGGACAGGATCCTGGGCTGAAGCTTTCTTT.

V is TRBV11-2 and J is TRBJ2-3, with 11 bases aligning to TRBD2. The V and J ends lost 1 base and 3 bases, in that order; junction bases with no gene match: 6. Per the germline V gene, CDR1 is SGHAT and CDR2 is FQNNGV. This CDR3 has 17 residues. This CDR3 reads CASSLGVAGGRTDTQYF. The CDR3 coding sequence is TGTGCCAGCAGCTTAGGGGTAGCGGGAGGGCGGACAGATACGCAGTATTTT.

The chain couples TRBV18 to TRBJ2-7, with 8 nucleotides matching TRBD1. There are 15 residues in the CDR3. In germline, CDR1 is KGHSH, CDR2 LQKENI. V shed 2 bases and J 7 bases; nucleotides not matched to a gene: 10. CDR3 protein: CASSPNLQGVDEQYF. The CDR3 bases are TGTGCCAGCTCACCAAACCTACAGGGGGTTGATGAGCAGTACTTC.